Presented here are 8 T cell receptor beta chains from one specimen sequenced in a study of blood T cells in healthy people across ages. With a J-beta primer mix and a sample-barcoded 5' primer, a second PCR ran 7 to 11 cycles. TCRdb redid the calling of the 5' RACE reads with MiXCR, one entry per CDR3 protein. The sample holds fewer than 750,000 distinct CDR3 sequences, roughly 48% seen once. The specimen was blood. These receptors were obtained from a man at least 80 years old in good health.

The sample holds a few counts of this clonotype. The chain employs TRBV27 and TRBJ2-7; TRBD1 matches 9 bases. After removal of 5 bases from V and 2 bases from J, the junction contained 7 bases not matched to a gene. The CDR3 has 15 residues. Germline V CDR1 and CDR2: MNHEY, SMNVEV (reference sequence). For the CDR3, the DNA is TGTGCCAGCAGTCGAAAGGGACAGGGAGCCTACGAGCAGTACTTC. Protein product: CASSRKGQGAYEQYF.

The chain joins TRBV10-3 to TRBJ2-1; D may be TRBD2 (6 bases). The CDR3 sequence is 12 residues long. Trimming shortened V by 6 bases and J by 7 bases, and 10 bases separated the two germline ends. CDR1 and CDR2 (germline): ENHRY, SYGVKD. The CDR3 region is CAIRGGANEQFF. CDR3 in DNA: TGTGCCATCAGGGGCGGGGCGAATGAGCAGTTCTTC.

This clonotype has just one count. The V call is TRBV7-2, the J call TRBJ1-2; D ambiguous. Germline V gene data show CDR1 as SGHTA and CDR2 as FQGNSA. This CDR3 is built from 15 residues. Trimming removed 1 base from V and 7 bases from J, with 16 bases in between. Here the CDR3 DNA reads TGTGCCAGCAGCTTAGACTTAAGGGCCATGGGTGGCTACACCTTC. Its protein is CASSLDLRAMGGYTF.

This chain links TRBV6-5 with TRBJ2-2; tentative D call: TRBD1 (5 bases). The CDR3 loop spans 14 amino acids. V gave up 0 bases and J gave up 3 bases, with 5 bases separating them. The germline CDR1 and CDR2 sequences are MNHEY and SVGAGI. This CDR3 is CASSYSGDTGELFF. The CDR3 DNA reads TGTGCCAGCAGTTACTCAGGGGACACCGGGGAGCTGTTTTTT.

V and J are TRBV7-9 and TRBJ2-1, with 7 bases aligning to TRBD2. The DNA end is a closer match to TRBJ2-7, so the J assignment may be wrong. The germline gives CDR1 SEHNR, CDR2 FQNEAQ (reference sequence). The length of the CDR3 is 13 residues. DNA of the CDR3: TGTGCCAGCAGCGGACTAGTTCTCCACGAGCAGTACTTC. Translating gives CASSGLVLHEQYF.

This clonotype was seen a handful of times. The V and J genes are TRBV5-1 and TRBJ1-2; no reliable D call. The V gene lost 3 bases and the J gene lost 10 bases, with 19 bases spanning the gap. CDR3 length: 14 amino acids. Germline loops: CDR1 SGHRS, CDR2 YFSETQ. CDR3 DNA: TGCGCCAGCAGCTCCGTGGACGGACTGCTAGACTACACCTTC. Its protein is CASSSVDGLLDYTF.

The rearrangement links TRBV3-1 to TRBJ2-2; 14 bases match TRBD2. The J segment lost 2 bases and the V segment lost 1 base, leaving 3 bases of the junction unmatched. The germline V gene encodes CDR1 LGHDT and CDR2 YNNKEL (reference sequence). The CDR3 contains 18 residues. CDR3 in DNA: TGTGCCAGCAGCCAAGCCGGGACTAGCGGGAGTAACACCGGGGAGCTGTTTTTT. Protein product: CASSQAGTSGSNTGELFF.

The chain is built from TRBV20-1 and TRBJ1-6, with D uncertain. V gave up 7 bases and J gave up 7 bases, with 29 bases separating them. The CDR3 has 18 amino acids. CDR1 is DFQATT, CDR2 SNEGSKA, per germline (reference sequence). The CDR3 here is CSVRRPLSTAVRNSPLHF. CDR3 coding DNA: TGCAGTGTTAGGAGGCCCCTCAGCACCGCGGTCCGGAATTCACCCCTCCACTTT.